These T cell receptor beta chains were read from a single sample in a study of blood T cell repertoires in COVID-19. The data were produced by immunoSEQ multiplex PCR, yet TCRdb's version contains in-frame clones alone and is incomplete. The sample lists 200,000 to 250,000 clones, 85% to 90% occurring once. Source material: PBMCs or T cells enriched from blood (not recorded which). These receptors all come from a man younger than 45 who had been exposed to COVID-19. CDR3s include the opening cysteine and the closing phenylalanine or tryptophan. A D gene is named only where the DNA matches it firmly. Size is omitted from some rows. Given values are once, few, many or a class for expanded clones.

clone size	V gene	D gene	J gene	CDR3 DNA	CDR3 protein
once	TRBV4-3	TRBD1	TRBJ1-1	TGCGCCAGCAGACGACACGGCGTAGGACAGGTTAACACTGAAGCTTTCTTT	CASRRHGVGQVNTEAFF
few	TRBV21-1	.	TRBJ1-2	TGTGCCAGCAGCAATATTTTCGTTAGACAGGGACGCGGGAACTATGGCTACACCTTC	CASSNIFVRQGRGNYGYTF
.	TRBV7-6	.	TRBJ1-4	TGTGCCAGCAGCTTAAATCGTCATGAGGCACTGTTTTTT	CASSLNRHEALFF
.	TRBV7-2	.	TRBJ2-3	TGTGCCAGCAGCTTAGATGTCAGGATTACGCAGTATTTT	CASSLDVRITQYF
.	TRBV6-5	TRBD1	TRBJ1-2	TGTGCCAGCATTTGGGACAGGCTAGACTACACCTTC	CASIWDRLDYTF
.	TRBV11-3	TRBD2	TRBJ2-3	TGTGCCAGCACCTCGGGACTAGCGGGGTCGAGCACAGATACGCAGTATTTT	CASTSGLAGSSTDTQYF
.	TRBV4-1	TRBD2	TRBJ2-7	TGCGCCAGCAGCCAAGGTCGACTAGCGCGGGCCTACGAGCAGTACTTC	CASSQGRLARAYEQYF
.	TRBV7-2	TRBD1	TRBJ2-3	TGTGCCAGCAGCTCGACAGGGGTCACAGATACGCAGTATTTT	CASSSTGVTDTQYF
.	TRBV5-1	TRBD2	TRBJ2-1	TGCGCCAGCAGCTTGGGACTAGCGGGGGGGTTCCACAATGAGCAGTTCTTC	CASSLGLAGGFHNEQFF
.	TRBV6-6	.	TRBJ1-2	TGTGCCAGCAGGTACGGGCAGGGCCATGGCTACACCTTC	CASRYGQGHGYTF
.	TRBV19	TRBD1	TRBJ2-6	TGTGCCAGTAGTAAGGGACAGGGGGTCTCTGGGGCCAACGTCCTGACTTTC	CASSKGQGVSGANVLTF
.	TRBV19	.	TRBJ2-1	TGTGCCAGTAGTCAAGCGGCGTCCTACAATGAGCAGTTCTTC	CASSQAASYNEQFF
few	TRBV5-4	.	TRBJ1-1	TGTGCCAGCAGCCCCAGGGATGTGAACACTGAAGCTTTCTTT	CASSPRDVNTEAFF
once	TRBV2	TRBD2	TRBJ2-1	TGTGCCAGCAGAGTAGCGGGGGGGCCCTATGAGCAGTTCTTC	CASRVAGGPYEQFF
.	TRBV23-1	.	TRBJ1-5	TGCGCCAGCAGCCTGTACAGGTATCAGCCCCAGCATTTT	CASSLYRYQPQHF
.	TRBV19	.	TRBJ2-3	TGTGCCAGTAGTATAGATCACCCAGGCACAGATACGCAGTATTTT	CASSIDHPGTDTQYF
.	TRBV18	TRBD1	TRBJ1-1	TGTGCCAGCTCCCTACAGGGGGCACAAATGAACACTGAAGCTTTCTTT	CASSLQGAQMNTEAFF
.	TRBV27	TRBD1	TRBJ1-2	TGTGCCAGCAGTTCCCCAGCCAGGGGGCAAGGTGGCTACACCTTC	CASSSPARGQGGYTF
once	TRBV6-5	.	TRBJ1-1	TGTGCCAGCAGCCCGCGGCGGGGGAACACTGAAGCTTTCTTT	CASSPRRGNTEAFF
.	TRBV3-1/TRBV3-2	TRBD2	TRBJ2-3	TGTGCCAGCAGCCTTTCTCGGGGGGGCCGGACAGATACGCAGTATTTT	CASSLSRGGRTDTQYF
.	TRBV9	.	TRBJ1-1	TGTGCCAGCAGCGTACAGGGTGGGAACACTGAAGCTTTCTTT	CASSVQGGNTEAFF
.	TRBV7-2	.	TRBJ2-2	TGTGCCAGCAGCGCGCCAGGGGCCCCGAACACCGGGGAGCTGTTTTTT	CASSAPGAPNTGELFF
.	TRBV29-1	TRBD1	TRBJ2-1	TGCAGCGTTGAATTAGGGGGCAGTGAGCAGTTCTTC	CSVELGGSEQFF
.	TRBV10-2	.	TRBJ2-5	TGCGCCAGCAGTCCGGACAGTAACCAAGAGACCCAGTACTTC	CASSPDSNQETQYF
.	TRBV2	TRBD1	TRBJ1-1	TGTGCCAGCTCACGGGACAGGGATGAGTTAGCATCAGCTTTCTTT	CASSRDRDELASAFF
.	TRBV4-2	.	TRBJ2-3	TGTGCCAGCAGCCAAGATTCGGCGGACACAGATACGCAGTATTTT	CASSQDSADTDTQYF
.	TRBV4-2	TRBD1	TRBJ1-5	TGTGCCAGCAGCCAGCCGGGACAGGTGGAAGGGCCCCAGCATTTT	CASSQPGQVEGPQHF
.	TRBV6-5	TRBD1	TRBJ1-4	TGTGCCAGCAGTACCGGGACAGAAAATGAAAAACTGTTTTTT	CASSTGTENEKLFF
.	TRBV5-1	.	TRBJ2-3	TGCGCCAGCAGCTCCATTAGTGCGCCCACAGATACGCAGTATTTT	CASSSISAPTDTQYF
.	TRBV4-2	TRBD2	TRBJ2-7	TGTGCCAGCAGCCAAGCCGGGGGCGGGGGGGAAGAGCAGTACTTC	CASSQAGGGGEEQYF
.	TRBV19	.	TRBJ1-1	TGTGCCAGTACCCCCCTCCTTAGGACAATATTCATGAACACTGAAGCTTTCTTT	CASTPLLRTIFMNTEAFF